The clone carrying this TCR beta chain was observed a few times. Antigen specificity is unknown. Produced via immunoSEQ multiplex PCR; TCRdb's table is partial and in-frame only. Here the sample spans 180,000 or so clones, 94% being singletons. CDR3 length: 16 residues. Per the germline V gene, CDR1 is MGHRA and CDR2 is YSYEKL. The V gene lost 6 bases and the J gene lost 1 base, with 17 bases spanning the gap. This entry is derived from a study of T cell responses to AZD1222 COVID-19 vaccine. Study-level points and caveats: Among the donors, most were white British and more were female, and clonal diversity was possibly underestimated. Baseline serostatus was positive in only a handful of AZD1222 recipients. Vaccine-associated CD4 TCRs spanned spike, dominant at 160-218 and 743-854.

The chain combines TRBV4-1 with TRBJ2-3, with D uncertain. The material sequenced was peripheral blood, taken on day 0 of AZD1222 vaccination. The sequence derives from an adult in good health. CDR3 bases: TGCGCCAGCAGGAATAATTGGGTGACGGGCACAGATACGCAGTATTTT. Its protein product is CASRNNWVTGTDTQYF.